These 12 T cell receptor beta chains were sequenced from one sample in a study of response to subunit inactivated influenza vaccine. TCRdb redid the calling of the RT-PCR reads with MiXCR, one entry per CDR3 protein. The sample holds 500,000 to 600,000 distinct CDR3 sequences, about 11% seen once. Sequencing used PBMCs from blood, obtained on the day of vaccination. All receptors derive from a man in his fifties or sixties who received an inactivated influenza vaccine.

V and J are TRBV2 and TRBJ2-1; possible D gene TRBD1, 6 bases. This CDR3 spans 15 amino acids. V was pared by 3 bases and J by 6 bases, with 15 bases between. Germline-derived CDR1 and CDR2 are SNHLY and FYNNEI. CDR3 region: CASSEHRVRGNEQFF. CDR3 sequence (DNA): TGTGCCAGCAGTGAGCACAGGGTGAGGGGCAATGAGCAGTTCTTC.

In its sample, this clonotype was seen many times. V usage is TRBV20-1 and J usage is TRBJ2-5; 11 bases align to TRBD2. The CDR3 runs 13 residues. The junction had 5 bases not matched to a gene; V was cut back by 8 bases and J by 3 bases. Germline V gives CDR1 DFQATT, CDR2 SNEGSKA (reference sequence). The CDR3 loop reads CSLTSGGKETQYF. CDR3 sequence (DNA): TGCAGTCTCACTAGCGGGGGCAAAGAGACCCAGTACTTC.

The chain is built from TRBV28 and TRBJ2-1; 8 bases match TRBD1. Germline lookup yields CDR1 MDHEN and CDR2 SYDVKM. This CDR3 has 17 residues. V trimming: 3 bases; J trimming: 2 bases; junction bases outside the gene matches: 9. The CDR3 DNA sequence: TGTGCCAGCAGTTTGAGGAGGAGACAGGGGCCCTACAATGAGCAGTTCTTC. Translated, it gives CASSLRRRQGPYNEQFF.

In its sample, this clonotype was seen many times. The chain employs TRBV7-2 and TRBJ2-1; D remains unclear. The CDR3 has 15 amino acids. Germline V gene sequence: CDR1 SGHTA, CDR2 FQGNSA. Deletions cut 3 bases from V and 2 bases from J, with 11 bases between. As DNA, the CDR3 is TGTGCCAGCAGCTTGGAAGAGGCCCCCTACAATGAGCAGTTCTTC. As protein: CASSLEEAPYNEQFF.

This clonotype was seen more than once but under ten times. The chain recombines TRBV24-1 with TRBJ2-1; D tentatively reads TRBD1 or TRBD2 (5 bases each). V was cut by 7 bases and J by 9 bases, with 12 bases left in between. There are 12 residues in the CDR3. CDR1 is KGHDR and CDR2 is SFDVKD in the germline V gene. CDR3 coding DNA: TGTGCCACCAGGGGGACGCTAACTGAGCAGTTCTTC. Amino acid sequence: CATRGTLTEQFF.

The chain uses TRBV4-3 and TRBJ2-7, with a weak D call TRBD1 (6 bases). Deletions cut 1 base from V and 3 bases from J, with 10 bases between. The CDR3 contains 14 residues. The V gene's germline CDR1 is LGHNA and CDR2 YSLEER. CDR3 sequence (DNA): TGCGCCAGCAGCCAAGGGACAGCGATCTACGAGCAGTACTTC. Translated, it gives CASSQGTAIYEQYF.

This clonotype turned up a few times. The rearrangement links TRBV5-1 to TRBJ2-5; D may correspond to TRBD1 or TRBD2 (5 bases each). V dropped 2 bases and J dropped 1 base, with 15 bases sitting between them. In germline, CDR1 is SGHRS, CDR2 YFSETQ. CDR3 size: 16 residues. CDR3 in DNA: TGCGCCAGCAGCTTTTTGGGGCGGAGGTCCCAAGAGACCCAGTACTTC. Translation: CASSFLGRRSQETQYF.

The chain carries TRBV15 and TRBJ2-3; D call uncertain. CDR3 length: 16 amino acids. V lost 0 bases and J 4 bases, leaving 14 bases between the germline ends. CDR1 and CDR2 from the germline V gene are LNHNV and YYDKDF (reference sequence). The CDR3 is CATSRDLSQVADTQYF. In DNA form, the CDR3 reads TGTGCCACCAGCAGAGATCTCTCCCAAGTGGCAGATACGCAGTATTTT.

The chain carries TRBV3-1 and TRBJ1-5, with D unclear. Germline CDR1 and CDR2: LGHDT and YNNKEL (reference sequence). The germline V and J ends were trimmed by 0 bases and 4 bases, with 13 bases remaining between them. The CDR3 loop spans 16 amino acids. DNA for the CDR3: TGTGCCAGCAGCCAAGATCACAGTCGGACGAATCAGCCCCAGCATTTT. Amino acids: CASSQDHSRTNQPQHF.

This rearrangement joins TRBV28 to TRBJ2-1, with TRBD1 as a possible D gene (6 bases). Per the germline V gene, CDR1 is MDHEN and CDR2 is SYDVKM. The V end lost 1 base, the J end lost 6 bases, and 13 bases lay between the germline ends. The CDR3 is 15 amino acids. The CDR3 here is CASSLSMGATNEQFF. DNA for the CDR3: TGTGCCAGCAGTTTATCTATGGGGGCCACCAATGAGCAGTTCTTC.

This clonotype has only a few counts. The chain is built from TRBV18 and TRBJ2-7; the match to TRBD1 covers 9 bases. The germline CDR1 and CDR2 sequences are KGHSH and LQKENI. The CDR3 contains 16 residues. Trimming cost V 8 bases and J 3 bases; bases outside gene matches: 14. CDR3 in amino acids: CASAQFSGTGIYEQYF. CDR3 DNA sequence: TGTGCCAGCGCGCAATTTTCCGGGACAGGGATCTACGAGCAGTACTTC.

The chain combines TRBV10-3 with TRBJ1-2; weak D call: TRBD1 (5 bases). The CDR3 spans 12 residues. V lost 2 bases, J lost 5 bases, and 6 bases lay in between. CDR1 is ENHRY and CDR2 is SYGVKD in the germline V gene. The CDR3 nucleotides read TGTGCCATCAGTGAGGACAGATATGGCTACACCTTC. This encodes CAISEDRYGYTF.